What follows are 26 T cell receptor beta chains derived from one specimen sequenced in a study of blood T cell repertoires in COVID-19. Profiled with immunoSEQ multiplex PCR; TCRdb holds only in-frame clones, not every one. The table lists about 49,000 clones, about three quarters of them singletons. Sequencing input: peripheral blood. These receptors came from a man between 65 and 85 years old with active or convalescent COVID-19.

The chain employs TRBV6-2 or TRBV6-3 and TRBJ1-6, with 7 bases matching TRBD1. Trimming at V came to 6 bases and at J to 7 bases, leaving 12 bases not matched to a gene. The germline gives CDR1 MNHEY, CDR2 SVGEGT. The CDR3 length is 16 residues. The CDR3: CASSRALTGRNSPLHF. The CDR3 DNA reads TGTGCCAGCAGCCGAGCCTTGACAGGGCGGAATTCACCCCTCCACTTT.

The chain joins TRBV30 to TRBJ2-3, with 10 bases that match TRBD1. V was pared by 1 base and J by 2 bases, with 3 bases of the junction left unmatched. Germline lookup yields CDR1 GTSNPN and CDR2 SVGIG (reference sequence). This CDR3 spans 15 amino acids. CDR3 sequence (DNA): TGTGCCTGGAGTGGACAGGGGGCTAACACAGATACGCAGTATTTT. This codes for CAWSGQGANTDTQYF.

V and J are TRBV10-3 and TRBJ1-6; D possibly corresponds to TRBD1 (6 bases). Per the germline V gene, CDR1 is ENHRY and CDR2 is SYGVKD. The V and J ends lost 4 bases and 9 bases respectively, with 16 bases between them. The CDR3 has 15 residues. The CDR3 nucleotides are TGTGCCATCAGTGTAGCAGGGGAAATTGGTTCACCCCTCCACTTT. Translation gives CAISVAGEIGSPLHF.

The chain carries TRBV7-2 and TRBJ1-6; D may be TRBD1 (6 bases). Trimming left V 5 bases short and J 4 bases short, with 12 bases between. The CDR3 sequence is 15 residues long. Germline assignment: CDR1 SGHTA and CDR2 FQGNSA. The DNA for the CDR3 is TGTGCCAGCAGCCAACAGGGAAAGTATAATTCACCCCTCCACTTT. Translating it yields CASSQQGKYNSPLHF.

The chain is built from TRBV19 and TRBJ2-3; 11 positions agree with TRBD2. The V and J ends lost 1 base and 5 bases, in that order; junction bases with no gene match: 5. The CDR3 has 16 amino acids. The V gene's germline CDR1 is LNHDA and CDR2 SQIVND (reference sequence). In nucleotides, the CDR3 is TGTGCCAGTAGTATAGTGGCTAGCGGGGGGTTAGATACGCAGTATTTT. This encodes CASSIVASGGLDTQYF.

The gene calls are TRBV5-1 and TRBJ2-7; 8 bases map to TRBD1. The junction had 16 bases not matched to a gene; V was cut back by 6 bases and J by 5 bases. Germline V gene data show CDR1 as SGHRS and CDR2 as YFSETQ. The CDR3 totals 16 residues. The CDR3 region is CASTVRAGQGDHEQYF. CDR3 nucleotides: TGCGCCAGCACCGTAAGGGCAGGACAGGGTGACCACGAGCAGTACTTC. Full variable domain (remainder filled in from reference TRBV5-1 and TRBJ2-7): KAGVTQTPRYLIKTRGQQVTLSCSPISGHRSVSWYQQTPGQGLQFLFEYFSETQRNKGNFPGRFSGRQFSNSRSEMNVSTLELGDSALYLCASTVRAGQGDHEQYFGPGTRLTVT.

The chain is built from TRBV5-1 and TRBJ1-2; no clear D gene. Germline CDR1 reads SGHRS; CDR2 reads YFSETQ. V lost 1 base, J lost 2 bases, and 18 bases lay in between. The CDR3 runs 17 residues. For the CDR3, the DNA is TGCGCCAGCAGCTTGAATCCCCGGGGATCCGTCAACTATGGCTACACCTTC. It encodes CASSLNPRGSVNYGYTF.

This clone was seen repeatedly, ten times or more. The V gene is TRBV16, the J gene TRBJ1-2, with 8 bases aligning to TRBD1. The CDR3 runs to 14 residues. After removal of 2 bases from V and 6 bases from J, the junction contained 5 bases not matched to a gene. Germline lookup yields CDR1 KGHSY and CDR2 FQNENV. CDR3 loop: CASSQTQGADGYTF. DNA for the CDR3: TGTGCCAGCAGCCAAACTCAGGGGGCTGATGGCTACACCTTC.

The chain joins TRBV3-1 (or the pseudogene TRBV3-2) to TRBJ2-1, with 7 positions matching TRBD1. The J segment lost 4 bases and the V segment lost 2 bases, leaving 11 bases of the junction unmatched. The CDR3 runs 17 residues. Per the germline V gene, CDR1 is LGHDT and CDR2 is YNNKEL (reference sequence). CDR3 nucleotide sequence: TGTGCCAGCAGCCAACCGCCCGTACAGGGGCTATACAATGAGCAGTTCTTC. This encodes CASSQPPVQGLYNEQFF.

This chain links TRBV18 with TRBJ2-3; D uncertain. The CDR3 length is 12 residues. CDR1 and CDR2 (germline): KGHSH, LQKENI. The germline V and J ends were trimmed by 2 bases and 6 bases, with 6 bases remaining between them. The CDR3 nucleotides are TGTGCCAGCTCACCAGATCGGGATACGCAGTATTTT. Its protein is CASSPDRDTQYF.

This sequence joins TRBV11-2 and TRBJ2-3, with 8 bases fitting TRBD2. Germline trimming cut 5 bases from V and 2 bases from J; bases unmatched to any gene: 3. This CDR3 has 14 residues. Looked up from germline, CDR1 is SGHAT and CDR2 is FQNNGV. This chain's CDR3 is CASSPGLATDTQYF. DNA for the CDR3: TGTGCCAGCAGCCCCGGACTAGCCACAGATACGCAGTATTTT.

The chain joins TRBV2 to TRBJ1-2; 12 nucleotides align to TRBD1. Trimming took 7 bases from V and 5 from J; bases not matched to a gene: 8. Germline loops: CDR1 SNHLY, CDR2 FYNNEI. The CDR3 consists of 15 residues. The CDR3 region is CASKPGQGAMYGYTF. CDR3 sequence (DNA): TGTGCCAGCAAGCCGGGACAGGGGGCGATGTATGGCTACACCTTC.

The V gene is TRBV29-1, the J gene TRBJ1-1; no clear D gene. The germline V and J ends were trimmed by 3 bases and 4 bases, with 9 bases remaining between them. Germline V gives CDR1 SQVTM, CDR2 ANQGSEA. CDR3 size: 12 residues. This CDR3 reads CSVETGGTEAFF. The CDR3 nucleotides are TGCAGCGTTGAGACGGGTGGCACTGAAGCTTTCTTT.

The chain uses TRBV30 and TRBJ2-1; possible D gene TRBD2, 5 bases. V gave up 2 bases and J gave up 0 bases, with 8 bases separating them. Looked up from germline, CDR1 is GTSNPN and CDR2 is SVGIG (reference sequence). This CDR3 spans 14 amino acids. The CDR3 is CAWSSGYSYNEQFF. The CDR3 DNA is TGTGCCTGGAGTAGCGGTTACTCCTACAATGAGCAGTTCTTC. The whole variable domain, remainder taken from reference TRBV30 and TRBJ2-1, is SQTIHQWPATLVQPVGSPLSLECTVEGTSNPNLYWYRQAAGRGLQLLFYSVGIGQISSEVPQNLSASRPQDRQFILSSKKLLLSDSGFYLCAWSSGYSYNEQFFGPGTRLTVL.

V is TRBV19 and J is TRBJ2-6; D possibly corresponds to TRBD2 (7 bases). The CDR3 runs 17 residues. Deletions cut 6 bases from V and 1 base from J, with 16 bases between. The V gene's germline CDR1 is LNHDA and CDR2 SQIVND (reference sequence). The CDR3 loop is CASRRGGGTSGANVLTF. Here the CDR3 DNA reads TGTGCCAGTAGAAGGGGGGGCGGAACATCTGGGGCCAACGTCCTGACTTTC. Complete variable domain (other parts from reference TRBV19 and TRBJ2-6): DGGITQSPKYLFRKEGQNVTLSCEQNLNHDAMYWYRQDPGQGLRLIYYSQIVNDFQKGDIAEGYSVSREKKESFPLTVTSAQKNPTAFYLCASRRGGGTSGANVLTFGAGSRLTVL.

V gene TRBV4-2 combines with J gene TRBJ2-3; 8 bases agree with TRBD2. Trimming cost V 2 bases and J 1 base; bases outside gene matches: 8. Germline CDR1 reads LGHNA; CDR2 reads YNFKEQ. This CDR3 has 17 amino acids. The CDR3 is CASSQSDLRGGTDTQYF. For the CDR3, the DNA is TGTGCCAGCAGCCAATCTGACTTGCGGGGGGGCACAGATACGCAGTATTTT.

A single count supports this clone. J is TRBJ1-2 and V is TRBV5-6; D may be TRBD1 (5 bases). From germline, CDR1 is SGHDT and CDR2 YYEEEE. The V end was cut by 4 bases, the J end by 1 base, with 11 bases between. This CDR3 contains 14 residues. In DNA form, the CDR3 reads TGTGCCAGCAGCCCTCGGGGGATTAACTATGGCTACACCTTC. Translation: CASSPRGINYGYTF.

The chain uses TRBV5-1 and TRBJ1-2, with 9 bases identical to TRBD1. Germline V CDR1 and CDR2: SGHRS, YFSETQ. The V and J ends lost 4 bases and 2 bases, in that order; junction bases with no gene match: 3. This CDR3 spans 14 amino acids. CDR3 DNA: TGCGCCAGCAGCCGGACAGGGGAGAACTATGGCTACACCTTC. Encoded protein: CASSRTGENYGYTF.

The chain links TRBV21-1 to TRBJ1-6; the table's D call, TRBD1, was not checked against the DNA. TRBV21-1 is a recognized pseudogene. The CDR3 consists of 15 residues. The CDR3 bases are TGTGCCACCCTGGGACAGGGAAAGCAATTTTCACCCCTCCACTTT. Its protein is CATLGQGKQFSPLHF.

A word on this clone: Other DNA sequences in this sample translate to the same CDR3. The V gene is TRBV18, the J gene TRBJ1-3, with 7 bases fitting TRBD1. CDR3 length: 15 amino acids. J lost 1 base, V lost 6 bases, and 6 bases had no gene match. Germline V CDR1 and CDR2: KGHSH, LQKENI. CDR3 in DNA: TGTGCCAGCTCTCCCGGGACAGCTTCTGGAAACACCATATATTTT. Translation: CASSPGTASGNTIYF.

The chain employs TRBV10-3 and TRBJ1-1; a possible D gene is TRBD1 (6 bases). V lost 9 bases to trimming and J lost 5 bases, with 16 bases between them. From germline, CDR1 is ENHRY and CDR2 SYGVKD. This CDR3 is built from 13 residues. As DNA, the CDR3 is TGTGCCATTGACGCAGGGGCGGGTACTGAAGCTTTCTTT. Protein product: CAIDAGAGTEAFF.

The chain has TRBV27 and TRBJ2-3; TRBD2 matches 9 bases. J gave up 6 bases and V 5 bases, and 9 bases lay outside the gene matches. From germline, CDR1 is MNHEY and CDR2 SMNVEV (reference sequence). The CDR3 covers 15 residues. CDR3 in DNA: TGTGCCAGCAGTATGGGGCGGGGGGGACGGGATACGCAGTATTTT. It translates to CASSMGRGGRDTQYF.

V gene TRBV2 combines with J gene TRBJ2-1; 9 bases agree with TRBD2. The V and J ends lost 0 bases and 5 bases, in that order; junction bases with no gene match: 11. Germline-derived CDR1 and CDR2 are SNHLY and FYNNEI. The CDR3 is made up of 18 amino acids. The CDR3, as DNA: TGTGCCAGCAGTGAAGCGAGGGTGGCGGGAGGGGGGAACAATGAGCAGTTCTTC. Protein sequence: CASSEARVAGGGNNEQFF.

The rearrangement uses TRBV4-1 and TRBJ2-1; D is undetermined. Germline V CDR1 and CDR2: MGHRA, YSYEKL. The CDR3 is 16 amino acids. The V gene lost 4 bases and the J gene lost 0 bases, with 13 bases spanning the gap. DNA of the CDR3: TGCGCCAGCAGCCCTGGAGTGGGTTCCTCCTACAATGAGCAGTTCTTC. It is translated as CASSPGVGSSYNEQFF.

This rearrangement joins TRBV7-9 to TRBJ1-6; D is possibly TRBD1 (5 bases). Trimming left V 5 bases short and J 10 bases short, with 15 bases between. The CDR3 has 14 amino acids. Germline CDR1 reads SEHNR; CDR2 reads FQNEAQ (reference sequence). CDR3 coding DNA: TGTGCCAGCAGCCCCGGGGGGGGTAGGTCACCCCTCCACTTT. Translation gives CASSPGGGRSPLHF.

DNA for the CDR3: TGTGCCAGTAGCCGAACAGACGCTGGAAACACCATATATTTT. Protein sequence: CASSRTDAGNTIYF. The V and J genes are TRBV19 and TRBJ1-3; D remains unclear. The CDR3 consists of 14 residues. The V end lost 6 bases, the J end lost 2 bases, and 11 bases lay between the germline ends. In germline, CDR1 is LNHDA, CDR2 SQIVND (reference sequence).